These 23 T cell receptor beta chains originate from one sample sequenced in a study of blood T cell repertoires in COVID-19 (dated by TCRdb to the early 2020s). Library generation was performed with the immunoSEQ multiplex PCR assay. The immuneACCESS repertoire file appears here via TCRdb, limited to in-frame rearrangements. These files lack a portion of the clones; in checked studies, under half of the deficit traces to unresolved V genes, and the cause of the others is not known. Across this sample there are 200,000 to 300,000 clones, with 70% to 90% seen only once. Of the sample, roughly 1.9% is held by the ten largest clones. The specimen sequenced was peripheral blood. These receptors all stem from a man aged 25 to 40 with active or convalescent COVID-19.

The rearrangement links TRBV6-6 to TRBJ2-5; TRBD2 matches 8 bases. The V segment lost 5 bases and the J segment 2 bases; nucleotides outside the gene matches: 7. Germline V lookup: CDR1 MNHNY, CDR2 SVGAGI (reference sequence). CDR3 length: 15 residues. CDR3 bases: TGTGCCAGCAGTGGGGCTAGCGGGCAACAAGAGACCCAGTACTTC. Its translation is CASSGASGQQETQYF.

This sequence joins TRBV12-3 or TRBV12-4 and TRBJ1-2; 7 bases line up with TRBD1. The CDR3 runs to 13 residues. V shed 2 bases, J shed 8 bases, and the junction held 5 bases outside the gene matches. DNA for the CDR3: TGTGCCAGCAGTTTAATCCAGGGGGACGGCTACACCTTC. It yields the protein CASSLIQGDGYTF.

This rearrangement joins TRBV4-3 to TRBJ1-1; D uncertain. There are 15 residues in the CDR3. The germline CDR1 and CDR2 sequences are LGHNA and YSLEER. With 4 bases removed from V and 3 bases from J, the gap between germline ends came to 15 bases. CDR3 bases: TGCGCCAGCAGCCGCAGAGTCCTAGTCGACACTGAAGCTTTCTTT. Its protein product is CASSRRVLVDTEAFF.

CDR3 in amino acids: CSVEETGAPNEKLFF. The CDR3 DNA follows: TGCAGCGTTGAGGAAACAGGAGCCCCTAATGAAAAACTGTTTTTT. This chain joins TRBV29-1 and TRBJ1-4; a weak D match, TRBD1 (5 bases). CDR3 length: 15 residues. Germline loops: CDR1 SQVTM, CDR2 ANQGSEA. V lost 3 bases to trimming and J lost 3 bases, with 14 bases between them. Full variable domain (outside the CDR3, taken from reference TRBV29-1 and TRBJ1-4): SAVISQKPSRDICQRGTSLTIQCQVDSQVTMMFWYRQQPGQSLTLIATANQGSEATYESGFVIDKFPISRPNLTFSTLTVSNMSPEDSSIYLCSVEETGAPNEKLFFGSGTQLSVL.

The chain joins TRBV27 to TRBJ2-7; perhaps TRBD1 as D (7 bases). The CDR3 spans 16 residues. The germline V gene encodes CDR1 MNHEY and CDR2 SMNVEV (reference sequence). The V and J ends lost 5 bases and 4 bases respectively, with 21 bases between them. As DNA, the CDR3 is TGTGCCAGCAGTATAAGACAGGGATCGGGAGTATACGAGCAGTACTTC. It is translated as CASSIRQGSGVYEQYF.

This rearrangement joins TRBV3-1 (or the pseudogene TRBV3-2) to TRBJ1-1, with D possibly matching TRBD1 (5 bases). Germline V gene data show CDR1 as LGHDT and CDR2 as YNNKEL (reference sequence). The CDR3 runs 14 residues. V lost 4 bases and J 6 bases, leaving 15 bases between the germline ends. The CDR3 coding sequence is TGTGCCAGCAGCCGAGCCAGGGCAGCCGCTGAAGCTTTCTTT. Its protein product is CASSRARAAAEAFF.

The rearrangement uses TRBV5-1 and TRBJ2-4, with a possible D match to TRBD1 (6 bases). The CDR3 has 13 amino acids. The V and J ends lost 4 bases and 14 bases respectively, with 19 bases between them. Per germline, CDR1 SGHRS and CDR2 YFSETQ. Written as DNA, the CDR3 is TGCGCCAGCAGCGCCGCAGTGGGGCAGGGGAAGTACTTC. Translating it yields CASSAAVGQGKYF.

This clone was seen just once. The V call is TRBV5-1, the J call TRBJ2-7; perhaps TRBD1 as D (5 bases). The CDR3 loop spans 15 amino acids. Germline V gene sequence: CDR1 SGHRS, CDR2 YFSETQ. V was trimmed by 0 bases and J by 3 bases, leaving 13 bases between them. The CDR3 sequence is CASSLGGQGYYEQYF. The DNA for the CDR3 is TGCGCCAGCAGCTTGGGCGGTCAGGGCTACTACGAGCAGTACTTC.

The genes are TRBV19 and TRBJ1-4, with D hard to call. The V and J ends lost 5 bases and 6 bases respectively, with 10 bases between them. The CDR3 runs 13 residues. CDR1 and CDR2 from the germline V gene are LNHDA and SQIVND (reference sequence). The CDR3 loop reads CASSEELDEKLFF. CDR3 sequence (DNA): TGTGCCAGTAGTGAGGAGCTTGATGAAAAACTGTTTTTT.

The chain carries TRBV6-6 and TRBJ1-1; D not certain. The CDR3 has 12 amino acids. Per the germline V gene, CDR1 is MNHNY and CDR2 is SVGAGI (reference sequence). V lost 8 bases and J 1 base, leaving 8 bases between the germline ends. This CDR3 is CASGAANTEAFF. CDR3 DNA: TGTGCCAGCGGAGCAGCGAACACTGAAGCTTTCTTT.

The chain uses TRBV10-2 and TRBJ2-3, with 14 bases identical to TRBD2. In germline, CDR1 is WSHSY, CDR2 SAAADI. This CDR3 spans 17 amino acids. J lost 1 base, V lost 7 bases, and 7 bases had no gene match. The CDR3 sequence is CASTMTSGGAGTDTQYF. CDR3 DNA sequence: TGCGCCAGCACCATGACTAGCGGGGGGGCGGGCACAGATACGCAGTATTTT.

V is TRBV28 and J is TRBJ2-3; 8 nucleotides line up with TRBD1. The V and J ends lost 3 bases and 1 base, in that order; junction bases with no gene match: 3. Germline CDR1 and CDR2: MDHEN and SYDVKM. The CDR3 spans 15 residues. CDR3 DNA sequence: TGTGCCAGCAGTTTGTCGACAGGGGGCACAGATACGCAGTATTTT. It specifies CASSLSTGGTDTQYF.

The chain carries TRBV5-1 and TRBJ1-1; D might be TRBD1 (5 bases). Germline loops: CDR1 SGHRS, CDR2 YFSETQ. The CDR3 loop spans 11 amino acids. V dropped 9 bases and J dropped 5 bases, with 11 bases sitting between them. CDR3 sequence (DNA): TGCGCCACCCGGGGGGGAACTGAAGCTTTCTTT. This codes for CATRGGTEAFF. Together with reference TRBV5-1 and TRBJ1-1, the CDR3 gives the full variable domain: KAGVTQTPRYLIKTRGQQVTLSCSPISGHRSVSWYQQTPGQGLQFLFEYFSETQRNKGNFPGRFSGRQFSNSRSEMNVSTLELGDSALYLCATRGGTEAFFGQGTRLTVV.

The J gene is TRBJ2-5, the V gene TRBV4-2, with 15 bases lining up with TRBD2. Germline V lookup: CDR1 LGHNA, CDR2 YNFKEQ. The CDR3 loop spans 17 amino acids. With 3 bases clipped from V and 3 bases from J, the junction kept 5 bases outside the gene matches. DNA for the CDR3: TGTGCCAGCAGCCACGGGACTAGCGGGGGGATCGAAGAGACCCAGTACTTC. It yields the protein CASSHGTSGGIEETQYF.

The rearrangement links TRBV6-5 to TRBJ1-1; D is unclear. The CDR3 extends over 11 amino acids. Germline CDR1 and CDR2: MNHEY and SVGAGI. Trimming left V 6 bases short and J 3 bases short, with 5 bases between. As DNA, the CDR3 is TGTGCCAGCAGACAAGACACTGAAGCTTTCTTT. Translated: CASRQDTEAFF.

V and J are TRBV2 and TRBJ2-6; 10 bases are a match to TRBD1. Losses at the gene ends were 5 bases for V and 2 bases for J; bases not matched to a gene: 3. The CDR3 consists of 16 residues. Germline values: CDR1 SNHLY, CDR2 FYNNEI. The CDR3, as DNA: TGTGCCAGCAGTCGGGACAGGGGCGCTGGGGCCAACGTCCTGACTTTC. This translates into CASSRDRGAGANVLTF.

Only one count was recorded for this clone. The rearrangement uses TRBV6-5 and TRBJ2-7; the D gene is possibly TRBD2 (5 bases). Germline CDR1 and CDR2: MNHEY and SVGAGI. V gave up 7 bases and J gave up 0 bases, with 16 bases separating them. The CDR3 runs to 15 residues. Here the CDR3 reads CASTPRTGSSYEQYF. The CDR3 bases are TGTGCCAGCACCCCGAGGACGGGAAGCTCCTACGAGCAGTACTTC.

This clone was detected once. This chain joins TRBV4-1 and TRBJ1-3, with D hard to call. The CDR3 loop spans 18 amino acids. Germline V gives CDR1 MGHRA, CDR2 YSYEKL. V was clipped by 0 bases and J by 1 base, with 16 bases between them. The DNA of the CDR3 is TGCGCCAGCAGCCAAGATCAGATACCCGGACTGTCTGGAAACACCATATATTTT. The encoded protein is CASSQDQIPGLSGNTIYF.

The J gene is TRBJ1-5, the V gene TRBV18; D uncertain. Germline CDR1 reads KGHSH; CDR2 reads LQKENI. CDR3 size: 16 residues. Trimming took off 6 bases at V and 6 bases at J, with 21 bases between the two ends. The CDR3 region is CASSPNSIRSSQPQHF. As DNA, the CDR3 is TGTGCCAGCTCCCCCAATTCGATCCGGTCAAGTCAGCCCCAGCATTTT.

The genes are TRBV5-4 and TRBJ2-3, with 9 bases aligning to TRBD1. Per the germline V gene, CDR1 is SGHNT and CDR2 is YYREEE (reference sequence). Unmatched junction bases numbered 11, after V lost 9 bases and J lost 0 bases. CDR3 length: 16 amino acids. The CDR3 region has the DNA TGTGCCACCCGGGACAGGGAGGGTCTAAGCACAGATACGCAGTATTTT. Translating gives CATRDREGLSTDTQYF.

This chain uses TRBV30 with TRBJ2-1; possibly TRBD1 for D (5 bases). V was clipped by 2 bases and J by 12 bases, with 23 bases between them. The CDR3 has 15 residues. The germline V gene encodes CDR1 GTSNPN and CDR2 SVGIG (reference sequence). The CDR3, as DNA: TGTGCCTGGAGTACCCAGGGTGTACCCCAGGGTGTGCAGTTCTTC. Its translation is CAWSTQGVPQGVQFF.

The chain links TRBV4-1 to TRBJ2-7; maybe TRBD1 (6 bases). V lost 9 bases, J lost 4 bases, and 10 bases lay in between. This CDR3 has 11 residues. Germline V gene data show CDR1 as MGHRA and CDR2 as YSYEKL. Written as DNA, the CDR3 is TGCGCCAGTGGCCAGGGGTACGAGCAGTACTTC. Translating gives CASGQGYEQYF.

The V and J genes are TRBV27 and TRBJ1-1, with a weak D call TRBD1 (5 bases). With 5 bases removed from V and 0 bases from J, the gap between germline ends came to 10 bases. CDR1 MNHEY and CDR2 SMNVEV come from the germline V gene (reference sequence). This CDR3 is 14 amino acids long. This CDR3 reads CASSRTFLNTEAFF. As DNA, the CDR3 is TGTGCCAGCAGTAGGACATTCCTGAACACTGAAGCTTTCTTT.